The clone carrying this TCR beta chain appeared a few times. This entry comes from a study of identical twins. MiXCR, run by TCRdb on the 5' RACE reads, gives a single entry per CDR3 protein. In the table there are more than 600,000 distinct CDR3 sequences, roughly 20% of which are singletons. CDR3 length equals 11 residues. The V and J ends lost 10 bases and 3 bases respectively, with 10 bases between them. Germline CDR1 is MNHEY and CDR2 is SMNVEV (reference sequence). The same specimen was also included in a second study, on T cells expressing NK-cell markers. This second study notes: Only alpha-beta TCR T cells were sorted in several experiments, using an anti-gamma-delta TCR antibody.

The specimen was PBMCs. The receptor's source is a woman between 18 and 30 years old in good health. V gene TRBV27 combines with J gene TRBJ2-7; no firm D call. The CDR3 DNA is TGTGCCACCAGGCACGGCTACGAGCAGTACTTC. This sequence encodes CATRHGYEQYF.